These T cell receptor beta chains were read from a single sample in a study of shared clonotypes between healthy human individuals. Here immunoSEQ multiplex PCR was the method, and the copy in TCRdb shows in-frame clones only, minus some. The table has 2 million or so clones, 85% to 95% seen once. Sequenced: naive CD4+ T cells sorted from blood. The receptor set was obtained from a man between 18 and 35 years old in good health. CDR3s include the opening cysteine and the closing phenylalanine or tryptophan. Each record gives: CDR3 protein, J gene, V gene.

CASSLGGTSIYNEQFF,TRBJ2-1,TRBV5-4
CASDTGKNQPQHF,TRBJ1-5,TRBV19
CASSQSSGTGGFTDTQYF,TRBJ2-3,TRBV4-3
CASSPPSASTDTQYF,TRBJ2-3,TRBV7-2
CASSLESPYEQYF,TRBJ2-7,TRBV5-1
CASGDSSLEQYF,TRBJ2-7,TRBV10-1
CASSDPGQISGANVLTF,TRBJ2-6,TRBV6-1
CATSRGRTYEQYF,TRBJ2-7,TRBV15
CASSMRTATETQYF,TRBJ2-5,TRBV19
CASSPGTGGNTEAFF,TRBJ1-1,TRBV7-9
CASSYGLVSDTQYF,TRBJ2-3,TRBV6-5